The present T cell receptor beta chain was sequenced within a study of OX40 agonist ivuxolimab in advanced cancers. About the research overall: The study treated patients with ivuxolimab, an agonistic anti-OX40 (CD134) antibody.

Study outcomes and limitations: Expanded clones were, on average, more numerous in CD8+ T cells than in CD4+.

To note about this clone: Its antigen is currently unknown.

The V gene end was trimmed by 2 bases and the J gene end by 5 bases; junction bases not matched to a gene: 5. Germline CDR1 reads SGHRS; CDR2 reads YFSETQ. This CDR3 has 14 amino acids. Measured with immunoSEQ multiplex PCR; TCRdb has only the in-frame clones, and not every one. The sample shows roughly 86,000 clones, over 80% of them seen only once. This sequence originates from an adult with an advanced solid tumor such as melanoma, head and neck, liver or kidney cancer. The chain joins TRBV5-1 to TRBJ1-2; 8 bases map to TRBD1. Sequencing was performed on CD4+ or CD8+ T cells sorted from blood, taken in a trial of the OX40 agonist ivuxolimab. CDR3 loop: CASSLDRGKYGYTF. The CDR3 nucleotides read TGCGCCAGCAGCTTAGACAGGGGCAAATATGGCTACACCTTC.